The next 14 T cell receptor beta chains were all read from a single sample in a study of T cell repertoires in cytomegalovirus infection. TCRdb re-derived calls from the reads in MiXCR, one entry per CDR3 protein. The sample consists of approximately 600,000 distinct CDR3 sequences, approximately 40% of them appearing once. No cognate antigen is known for these TCRs. This material consisted of cultured PBMCs, taken from culture after CMV antigen stimulation. The receptors here all came from a human donor in good health (CMV status not recorded). Some clones in this sample may be carry-over from other donors' samples.

This clonotype was found once. This chain uses TRBV6-2 or TRBV6-3 with TRBJ2-1; possible D gene TRBD2, 7 bases. The V gene lost 6 bases and the J gene lost 5 bases, with 20 bases spanning the gap. Germline CDR1 reads MNHEY; CDR2 reads SVGEGT. CDR3 size: 16 residues. The CDR3, as DNA: TGTGCCAGCAGCTCCCCTCTAGCGCGGGGGCACAATGAGCAGTTCTTC. This translates into CASSSPLARGHNEQFF.

The chain couples TRBV2 to TRBJ2-3, with D uncertain. The V gene lost 6 bases and the J gene lost 1 base, with 11 bases spanning the gap. Germline V lookup: CDR1 SNHLY, CDR2 FYNNEI. The CDR3 totals 14 residues. The CDR3 loop reads CASRPDIGTDTQYF. DNA for the CDR3: TGTGCCAGCAGACCAGACATAGGCACAGATACGCAGTATTTT.

This chain connects TRBV4-1 to TRBJ1-1; D remains unclear. The V end was cut by 4 bases, the J end by 1 base, with 16 bases between. CDR1 and CDR2 from the germline V gene are MGHRA and YSYEKL. This CDR3 region has 16 residues. The CDR3 here is CASSLGEGMGNTEAFF. Here the CDR3 DNA reads TGCGCCAGCAGCCTCGGAGAAGGGATGGGGAACACTGAAGCTTTCTTT.

The rearrangement links TRBV7-2 to TRBJ2-1; D unresolved. The V end was cut by 7 bases, the J end by 9 bases, with 13 bases between. CDR1 is SGHTA and CDR2 is FQGNSA in the germline V gene. The CDR3 contains 12 residues. CDR3 loop: CASNQRVGEQFF. DNA for the CDR3: TGTGCCAGCAACCAACGGGTGGGTGAGCAGTTCTTC.

V and J are TRBV5-5 and TRBJ1-5; D ambiguous. Deletions cut 0 bases from V and 6 bases from J, with 10 bases between. Germline-derived CDR1 and CDR2 are SGHKS and YYEKEE (reference sequence). CDR3 size: 14 residues. The CDR3 is CASSLAIESQPQHF. CDR3 in DNA: TGTGCCAGCAGCTTGGCCATAGAATCTCAGCCCCAGCATTTT.

This clonotype was counted only a few times. The rearrangement joins TRBV7-2 to TRBJ2-7, with unresolved D. V lost 5 bases and J 1 base, leaving 12 bases between the germline ends. CDR1 is SGHTA, CDR2 FQGNSA, per germline. The CDR3 extends over 14 amino acids. CDR3 region: CASSQIGFSYEQYF. CDR3 bases: TGTGCCAGCAGCCAGATAGGGTTTTCCTACGAGCAGTACTTC.

This rearrangement joins TRBV19 to TRBJ1-5, with 9 bases fitting TRBD1. V lost 5 bases to trimming and J lost 5 bases; unmatched junction nucleotides: 7. This CDR3 has 15 residues. Looked up from germline, CDR1 is LNHDA and CDR2 is SQIVND (reference sequence). The CDR3 sequence is CASSRPGTGHQPQHF. The CDR3 region has the DNA TGTGCCAGTAGTCGCCCCGGGACAGGGCATCAGCCCCAGCATTTT.

The rearrangement joins TRBV11-2 to TRBJ1-6, with TRBD1 matching 11 bases. Trimming cost V 3 bases and J 9 bases; bases outside gene matches: 4. CDR3 length: 15 residues. Germline CDR1 reads SGHAT; CDR2 reads FQNNGV. CDR3 bases: TGTGCCAGCAGCTTGGGTGGACAGGGGGCTTCACCCCTCCACTTT. Its translation: CASSLGGQGASPLHF.

Concerning this clonotype: At one boundary the junction diverges from the germline segment, which might be a read error. The chain joins TRBV5-3 to TRBJ1-5; D is unclear. TRBV5-3 qualifies as an ORF whose function is uncertain. This CDR3 is 15 amino acids long. CDR3 DNA: TGTGCCAGCAGCTTGAACCATGGCCCCAATCAGCCCCAGCATTTT. Translation: CASSLNHGPNQPQHF.

This clonotype was counted at least ten times. The CDR3 is CASSLALAGGQETQYF. In DNA form, the CDR3 reads TGTGCCAGCAGCTTAGCGCTGGCGGGAGGGCAAGAGACCCAGTACTTC. The chain combines TRBV7-2 with TRBJ2-5; 9 bases fit TRBD2. V lost 0 bases, J lost 2 bases, and 4 bases stayed unmatched. The CDR3 extends over 16 amino acids. Germline CDR1 reads SGHTA; CDR2 reads FQGNSA.

This clonotype was counted once. In nucleotides, the CDR3 is TGCGCCAGCAGCCAAGATCTCAACTTTTTGGAGCAGTTCTTC. The encoded protein is CASSQDLNFLEQFF. V and J are TRBV4-3 and TRBJ2-1; D unclear. The CDR3 contains 14 residues. V lost 0 bases, J lost 10 bases, and 13 bases lay in between. Germline V lookup: CDR1 LGHNA, CDR2 YSLEER.

The chain recombines TRBV29-1 with TRBJ1-4, with 7 bases identical to TRBD1. Germline-derived CDR1 and CDR2 are SQVTM and ANQGSEA. The CDR3 totals 13 residues. The junction had 1 base not matched to a gene; V was cut back by 3 bases and J by 3 bases. CDR3 nucleotide sequence: TGCAGCGTTGAGCAGGGGGCTAATGAAAAACTGTTTTTT. Translated, it gives CSVEQGANEKLFF.

The rearrangement links TRBV7-2 to TRBJ2-3; 11 nucleotides align to TRBD2. This CDR3 region has 14 residues. Germline CDR1 reads SGHTA; CDR2 reads FQGNSA. The trim removed 2 bases at V and 7 bases at J, leaving 2 bases unmatched. CDR3 sequence reads: CASSLRLAGYTQYF. CDR3 sequence (DNA): TGTGCCAGCAGCTTACGACTAGCGGGGTATACGCAGTATTTT.

The V and J genes are TRBV4-1 and TRBJ2-2; 10 positions agree with TRBD2. This CDR3 spans 18 amino acids. With 3 bases clipped from V and 7 bases from J, the junction kept 14 bases outside the gene matches. Germline V CDR1 and CDR2: MGHRA, YSYEKL. CDR3 amino acids: CASSQPRLAGVPGGELFF. Here the CDR3 DNA reads TGCGCCAGCAGCCAGCCTCGGCTAGCGGGGGTCCCGGGCGGGGAGCTGTTTTTT.